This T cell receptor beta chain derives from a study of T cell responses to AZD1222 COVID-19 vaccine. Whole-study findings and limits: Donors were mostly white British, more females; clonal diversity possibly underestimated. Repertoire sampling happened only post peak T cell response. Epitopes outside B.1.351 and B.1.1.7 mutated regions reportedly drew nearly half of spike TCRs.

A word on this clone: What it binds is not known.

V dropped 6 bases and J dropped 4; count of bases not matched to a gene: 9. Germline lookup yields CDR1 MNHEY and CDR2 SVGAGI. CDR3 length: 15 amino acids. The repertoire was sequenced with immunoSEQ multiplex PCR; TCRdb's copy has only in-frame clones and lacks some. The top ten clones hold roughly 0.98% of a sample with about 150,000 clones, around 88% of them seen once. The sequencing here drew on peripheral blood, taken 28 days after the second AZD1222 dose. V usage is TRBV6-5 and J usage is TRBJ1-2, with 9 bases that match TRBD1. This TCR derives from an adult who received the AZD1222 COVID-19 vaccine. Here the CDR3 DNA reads TGTGCCAGCAGGGCCGGGACAGGGTTTGGCTATGGCTACACCTTC. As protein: CASRAGTGFGYGYTF.